The rows below give T cell receptor beta chains drawn from one sample of a study of OX40 agonist ivuxolimab in advanced cancers. Here immunoSEQ multiplex PCR was the method, and the copy in TCRdb shows in-frame clones only, minus some. This sample carries 70,000 to 85,000 clones, 85% to 95% of them seen once, and the ten largest clones take 0.55% to 0.7%. The sequenced sample was CD4+ or CD8+ T cells sorted from blood, obtained in a trial of the OX40 agonist ivuxolimab. The origin of the receptors is an adult with an advanced solid tumor such as melanoma, head and neck, liver or kidney cancer. Each CDR3 is given with its conserved first and last residue. Each record gives: clone size, V gene, D gene, J gene, CDR3 DNA, CDR3 protein. The D gene is left open where the match is weak. A row's size may be missing; if present it is once, few, many or a size class.

>NA|TRBV27|TRBD1|TRBJ1-6
TGTGCCAGCAAGCAAGGGACAGGGGGCCATGGCGGAATGTGGTCACCCCTCCACTTT
CASKQGTGGHGGMWSPLHF
>NA|TRBV28|TRBD1|TRBJ2-7
TGTGCCAGCACAAGGACAGGGGTCTACGAGCAGTACTTC
CASTRTGVYEQYF
>NA|TRBV11-2|NA|TRBJ2-7
TGTGCCAGCAGCTTAGCTGCGGACCCCGCCTACGAGCAGTACTTC
CASSLAADPAYEQYF
>NA|TRBV7-6|NA|TRBJ2-2
TGTGCCAGCAGCTTAGCCCCTTGGCGGACAAACACCGGGGAGCTGTTTTTT
CASSLAPWRTNTGELFF
>NA|TRBV6-6|TRBD2|TRBJ2-3
TGTGCCAGCAGACGACTAGCGGGAGGGTCAGATACGCAGTATTTT
CASRRLAGGSDTQYF
>NA|TRBV10-3|NA|TRBJ1-6
TGTGCCATCAGTGAGTCGGGCAGAGATAATTCACCCCTCCACTTT
CAISESGRDNSPLHF
>NA|TRBV28|NA|TRBJ1-1
TGTGCCAGCCAACAGGGAAATACTGAAGCTTTCTTT
CASQQGNTEAFF
>NA|TRBV5-1|NA|TRBJ2-3
TGCGCCAGCAGCTTGGAGTGGAGGAGGGCAGATACGCAGTATTTT
CASSLEWRRADTQYF
>NA|TRBV7-2|NA|TRBJ2-5
TGTGCCAGCAGCTCATCGACAGCCCAAGAGACCCAGTACTTC
CASSSSTAQETQYF
>NA|TRBV5-1|TRBD2|TRBJ2-2
TGCGCCAGCAGCTCACAGCCATATAGCGGGAGAACGAACACCGGGGAGCTGTTTTTT
CASSSQPYSGRTNTGELFF
>NA|TRBV7-9|NA|TRBJ2-5
TGTGCCAGCAGCTTTACCCAGGGTTTTGAGACCCAGTACTTC
CASSFTQGFETQYF
>NA|TRBV18|TRBD1|TRBJ1-4
TGTGCCAGCTCCCCCAGACAGGGTGCGGATGAAAAACTGTTTTTT
CASSPRQGADEKLFF
>once|TRBV11-1|NA|TRBJ1-4
TGTGCCAGCAGCTCCCGGGAATTGGGTGAAAAACTGTTTTTT
CASSSRELGEKLFF
>NA|TRBV6-1|NA|TRBJ2-3
TGTGCCAGCAGTGAAAGCGGTGACACAGATACGCAGTATTTT
CASSESGDTDTQYF
>NA|TRBV5-6|NA|TRBJ2-7
TGTGCCAGCAGCCCGGGACCTTCCCACTACGAGCAGTACTTC
CASSPGPSHYEQYF
>NA|TRBV9|TRBD2|TRBJ2-1
TGTGCCAGCAGCGTGAGCGGGAGCTCCTACAATGAGCAGTTCTTC
CASSVSGSSYNEQFF
>once|TRBV11-2|TRBD2|TRBJ2-1
TGTGCCAGCAGGCTTAGACTAGCGCTAGAAAGGAATGAGCAGTTCTTC
CASRLRLALERNEQFF
>once|TRBV7-2|NA|TRBJ2-1
TGTGCCAGCAGCTTGGGGCAGGGCTCCTTCAATGAGCAGTTCTTC
CASSLGQGSFNEQFF
>NA|TRBV7-2|NA|TRBJ1-1
TGTGCCAGCAGCACGACCGGGACAACGAACACTGAAGCTTTCTTT
CASSTTGTTNTEAFF
>NA|TRBV5-6|TRBD2|TRBJ2-1
TGTGCCAGCAGCCCAAAGACTAGCGAGGCCTACAATGAGCAGTTCTTC
CASSPKTSEAYNEQFF
>NA|TRBV6-6|TRBD2|TRBJ2-7
TGTGCCAGCAGTTCTGGGGGGGGGAACGAGCAGTACTTC
CASSSGGGNEQYF
>NA|TRBV19|TRBD1|TRBJ1-2
TGTGCCAGTAGCCAACCCCGGGACAGGATAGATTATGGCTACACCTTC
CASSQPRDRIDYGYTF
>once|TRBV19|NA|TRBJ1-1
TGTGCCAGTCATCAGGGCATGAACACTGAAGCTTTCTTT
CASHQGMNTEAFF
>NA|TRBV6-7|NA|TRBJ1-4
TGTGCCAGCGCAACTAGGGAATTGGGTGAAAAACTGTTTTTT
CASATRELGEKLFF
>NA|TRBV19|TRBD2|TRBJ2-3
TGTGCCAGTAGTCTCTCGTACCTAGCGGGGAGCACAGATACGCAGTATTTT
CASSLSYLAGSTDTQYF
>NA|TRBV4-1|NA|TRBJ2-4
TGCGCCAGCAGCCAAGAAGGGGGAGGCAAAAACATTCAGTACTTC
CASSQEGGGKNIQYF
>NA|TRBV18|NA|TRBJ1-1
TGTGCCAGCTCACCGGTGTTAGAGAACACTGAAGCTTTCTTT
CASSPVLENTEAFF
>NA|TRBV27|NA|TRBJ1-5
TGTGCCAGCAGTTTTTACGGCCAGGGACAGCCCCAGCATTTT
CASSFYGQGQPQHF
>NA|TRBV5-1|TRBD1|TRBJ2-3
TGCGCCAGCAGCCTAGCCACGACAGGGTCCTCCACAGATACGCAGTATTTT
CASSLATTGSSTDTQYF
>NA|TRBV28|TRBD1|TRBJ1-2
TGTGCCAGCACCCTCACAGACAGGGCGAGTGGCTACACCTTC
CASTLTDRASGYTF
>NA|TRBV6-1|NA|TRBJ1-2
TGTGCCAGCAGTGAACAGGCAGTCTATGGCTACACCTTC
CASSEQAVYGYTF
>NA|TRBV9|NA|TRBJ2-5
TGTGCCAGCAGCGGCAGGGGGGGAGAGACCCAGTACTTC
CASSGRGGETQYF
>NA|TRBV12-5|NA|TRBJ1-1
TGTGCTAGTAAGGGTCGGGTGGACGCTTTCTTT
CASKGRVDAFF
>NA|TRBV7-9|NA|TRBJ2-7
TGTGCCAGCAGCCAGGGAAACACCTACGAGCAGTACTTC
CASSQGNTYEQYF
>NA|TRBV5-1|NA|TRBJ2-3
TGCGCCAGCAACCGCGGCGGAAGCACAGATACGCAGTATTTT
CASNRGGSTDTQYF
>NA|TRBV18|NA|TRBJ2-7
TGTGCCAGCTCACCAATCGGTTCTTCCGAACAGTACTTC
CASSPIGSSEQYF
>few|TRBV5-4|TRBD2|TRBJ2-5
TGTGCCAGCAGCTTGGCCGGGGGGGGAGAGACCCAGTACTTC
CASSLAGGGETQYF
>NA|TRBV7-3|NA|TRBJ2-7
TGTGCCAGCAGCCTTGGACTGGGTCGGGAGCAGTACTTC
CASSLGLGREQYF
>medium-sized|TRBV11-3|NA|TRBJ1-1
TGTGCCAGCAGCCCGAGACGGGGGGGAGCTTTCTTT
CASSPRRGGAFF
>NA|TRBV9|NA|TRBJ2-6
TGTGCCAGCAGGAGCCCGGGACACTTCTCTGGGGCCAACGTCCTGACTTTC
CASRSPGHFSGANVLTF
>NA|TRBV7-8|NA|TRBJ2-2
TGTGCCAGCAGCTCCCCCGGCTCGGGCGGGGAGCTGTTTTTT
CASSSPGSGGELFF
>NA|TRBV21-1|NA|TRBJ1-6
TGTGCCAGCAGGAGGGGATCAGGACAGCATGATAATTCACCCCTCCACTTT
CASRRGSGQHDNSPLHF